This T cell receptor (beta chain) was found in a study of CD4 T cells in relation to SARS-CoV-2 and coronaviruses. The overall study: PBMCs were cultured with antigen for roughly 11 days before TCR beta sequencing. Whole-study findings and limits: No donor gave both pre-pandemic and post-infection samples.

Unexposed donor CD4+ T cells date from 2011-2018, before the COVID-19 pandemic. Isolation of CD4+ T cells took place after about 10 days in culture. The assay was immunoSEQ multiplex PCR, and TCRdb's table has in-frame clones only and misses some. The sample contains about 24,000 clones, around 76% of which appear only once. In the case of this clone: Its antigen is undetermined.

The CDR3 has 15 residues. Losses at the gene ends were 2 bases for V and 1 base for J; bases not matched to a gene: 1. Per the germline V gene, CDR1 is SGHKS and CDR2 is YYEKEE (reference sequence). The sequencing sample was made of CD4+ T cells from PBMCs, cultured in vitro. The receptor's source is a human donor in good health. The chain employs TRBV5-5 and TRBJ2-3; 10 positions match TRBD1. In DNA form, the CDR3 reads TGTGCCAGCAGCTTTGGGACAGGGGGCACAGATACGCAGTATTTT. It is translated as CASSFGTGGTDTQYF.